These 18 T cell receptor beta chains share one sample of origin, sequenced in a study of T cell clusters in autoimmune cytopenias. TRB amplification used approximately 250 ng of peripheral blood genomic DNA. Multiplex touch-down PCR amplified TRB using TRB-A and TRB-B pools in one tube. TCRdb reprocessed the multiplex PCR reads and reports one entry per CDR3 protein, with no DNA. Its clone listing holds around 2,500 distinct CDR3 sequences. Sequencing was carried out using peripheral blood. The receptors here all came from a human donor with an autoimmune cytopenia or autoimmune hepatitis (not recorded which).

The V call is TRBV15, the J call TRBJ2-7; as DNA is missing, the TRBD2 call by TCRdb cannot be tested. The CDR3 loop spans 15 amino acids. Germline assignment: CDR1 LNHNV and CDR2 YYDKDF (reference sequence). The CDR3 is CATSRGGTESTVQYF.

V gene TRBV6-5 combines with J gene TRBJ1-5; TCRdb lists TRBD1, though no DNA is available to test this call. This CDR3 is 13 amino acids long. Germline CDR1 is MNHEY and CDR2 is SVGAGI. Here the CDR3 reads CASSTGAGQPQHF.

Frequency places this clonotype as medium-sized (0.01 to 0.1%). The chain is built from TRBV12-3 or TRBV12-4 and TRBJ2-2; checking the TCRdb D call of TRBD1 is not possible without DNA. The CDR3 runs 15 residues. The CDR3 protein is CASVQGKGRTGELFF.

The chain carries TRBV27 and TRBJ2-7; the TCRdb D gene call, TRBD1, has no DNA to confirm it. The CDR3 contains 16 residues. Germline assignment: CDR1 MNHEY and CDR2 SMNVEV (reference sequence). The CDR3 reads CASRVLVGTSSYEQYF.

This clonotype ranks as medium-sized (0.01 to 0.1%) in terms of frequency. This chain uses TRBV19 with TRBJ1-2; checking the TCRdb D call of TRBD1 is not possible without DNA. This CDR3 has 13 residues. Germline V CDR1 and CDR2: LNHDA, SQIVND (reference sequence). The CDR3 loop reads CASSTPWNPDYTF.

This clonotype is called medium-sized based on its frequency. The rearrangement uses TRBV19 and TRBJ2-1; TCRdb calls TRBD1, which cannot be checked without DNA. CDR1 is LNHDA and CDR2 is SQIVND in the germline V gene (reference sequence). The CDR3 loop spans 15 amino acids. The CDR3 loop reads CASSPGGHDSLKQFF.

V and J are TRBV5-6 and TRBJ2-7. The CDR3 has 14 residues. Germline loops: CDR1 SGHDT, CDR2 YYEEEE. The CDR3 here is CASSLDSRGYEQYF.

This clonotype is classed as medium-sized (0.01 to 0.1%) by frequency. The CDR3 protein is CASSIRAGAAGNTIYF. The rearrangement joins TRBV19 to TRBJ1-3. Germline-derived CDR1 and CDR2 are LNHDA and SQIVND (reference sequence). CDR3 length: 16 residues.

This rearrangement joins TRBV5-4 to TRBJ2-1; TCRdb lists TRBD2, though no DNA is available to test this call. The CDR3 has 14 amino acids. The germline gives CDR1 SGHNT, CDR2 YYREEE (reference sequence). CDR3 sequence reads: CASSRGFGRDEQFF.

By frequency, this clonotype is medium-sized. The J gene is TRBJ1-6, the V gene TRBV5-5; the TCRdb D gene call, TRBD1, has no DNA to confirm it. From germline, CDR1 is SGHKS and CDR2 YYEKEE (reference sequence). This CDR3 region has 13 residues. This CDR3 reads CASRRDANSPLHF. Complete variable domain (other parts from reference TRBV5-5 and TRBJ1-6): DAGVTQSPTHLIKTRGQQVTLRCSPISGHKSVSWYQQVLGQGPQFIFQYYEKEERGRGNFPDRFSARQFPNYSSELNVNALLLGDSALYLCASRRDANSPLHFGNGTRLTVT.

This chain joins TRBV6-5 and TRBJ1-5; the TCRdb D gene call, TRBD1, has no DNA to confirm it. This CDR3 comprises 16 residues. Germline V gene lookup returns CDR1 MNHEY and CDR2 SVGAGI. The CDR3 sequence: CASSPLGGKGNQPQHF.

This clonotype shows up as medium-sized by frequency. The V gene is TRBV19, the J gene TRBJ2-5; TCRdb returns TRBD1, unconfirmable since there is no DNA. The CDR3 loop spans 15 amino acids. Germline CDR1 and CDR2: LNHDA and SQIVND (reference sequence). The CDR3 sequence is CASSIGTGGRETQYF.

The rearrangement joins TRBV28 to TRBJ1-2; TCRdb outputs TRBD1, but without DNA this stays unchecked. Germline lookup yields CDR1 MDHEN and CDR2 SYDVKM. CDR3 length equals 12 residues. The CDR3 loop is CGAGGHNYGYTF.

The chain combines TRBV20-1 with TRBJ1-1; TCRdb selects TRBD1, and the lack of DNA leaves this call unchecked. Germline CDR1 and CDR2: DFQATT and SNEGSKA (reference sequence). The CDR3 runs 14 residues. This CDR3 is CSARDTGTGTEAFF.

This clonotype is called medium-sized (0.01 to 0.1%) based on its frequency. V usage is TRBV19 and J usage is TRBJ2-1. The V gene's germline CDR1 is LNHDA and CDR2 SQIVND (reference sequence). This CDR3 is 14 amino acids long. The CDR3 spells CASRQTNRYNEQFF.

By frequency, this clonotype registers medium-sized. The CDR3 reads CASSPRQGGQTQYF. This chain links TRBV19 with TRBJ2-5; with no DNA, the TCRdb D assignment of TRBD2 cannot be verified. The CDR3 runs 14 residues. Looked up from germline, CDR1 is LNHDA and CDR2 is SQIVND (reference sequence).

By frequency, this clonotype registers large (0.1 to 1%). The CDR3 spells CASSIAGQGLYEQYF. The chain has TRBV19 and TRBJ2-7; TCRdb indicates TRBD1, and absent DNA this call remains unverified. This CDR3 has 15 amino acids. Looked up from germline, CDR1 is LNHDA and CDR2 is SQIVND (reference sequence). Full variable domain (outside the CDR3, taken from reference TRBV19 and TRBJ2-7): DGGITQSPKYLFRKEGQNVTLSCEQNLNHDAMYWYRQDPGQGLRLIYYSQIVNDFQKGDIAEGYSVSREKKESFPLTVTSAQKNPTAFYLCASSIAGQGLYEQYFGPGTRLTVT.

J is TRBJ2-5 and V is TRBV6-1; TCRdb indicates TRBD1, and absent DNA this call remains unverified. The CDR3 sequence is 11 residues long. The germline V gene encodes CDR1 MNHNS and CDR2 SASEGT. CDR3: CASAPGWTQYF.